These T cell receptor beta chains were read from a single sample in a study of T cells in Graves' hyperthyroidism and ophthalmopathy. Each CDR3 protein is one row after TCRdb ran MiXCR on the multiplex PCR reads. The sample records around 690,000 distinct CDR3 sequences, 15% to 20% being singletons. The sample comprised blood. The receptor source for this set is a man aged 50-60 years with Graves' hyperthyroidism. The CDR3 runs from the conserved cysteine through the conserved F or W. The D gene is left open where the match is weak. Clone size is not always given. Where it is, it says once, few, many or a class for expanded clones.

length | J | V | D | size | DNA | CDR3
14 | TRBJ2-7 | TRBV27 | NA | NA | TGTGCCAGCAGTTTATCCCTGAGGGGCTACGAGCAGTACTTC | CASSLSLRGYEQYF
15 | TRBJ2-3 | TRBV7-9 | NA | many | TGTGCCAGCAGCTTAGCGTCGACGAGGGGAGATACGCAGTATTTT | CASSLASTRGDTQYF
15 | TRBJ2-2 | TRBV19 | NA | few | TGTGCCAGTAGGCCTCCTGGGGGTAACACCGGGGAGCTGTTTTTT | CASRPPGGNTGELFF
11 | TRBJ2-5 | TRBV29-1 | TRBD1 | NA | TGCAGCGGGACAGGGTGGGAGACCCAGTACTTC | CSGTGWETQYF
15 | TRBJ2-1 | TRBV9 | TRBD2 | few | TGTGCCAGCAGCGTAGATAGCGGGAGGGACAATGAGCAGTTCTTC | CASSVDSGRDNEQFF
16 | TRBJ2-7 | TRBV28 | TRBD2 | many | TGTGCCAGCAGTTTAAATTGGGGTAGCGGGGGATACGAGCAGTACTTC | CASSLNWGSGGYEQYF
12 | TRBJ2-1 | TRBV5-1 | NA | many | TGCGCCAGCACCTCGACGGGGTATGAGCAGTTCTTC | CASTSTGYEQFF
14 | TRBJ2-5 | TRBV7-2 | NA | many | TGTGCCAGCAGTTCACCTACAGGGTACGAGACCCAGTACTTC | CASSSPTGYETQYF
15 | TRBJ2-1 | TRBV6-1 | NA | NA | TGTGCCAGCAGCGGCGGGCCGAGGGGGTACAATGAGCAGTTCTTC | CASSGGPRGYNEQFF
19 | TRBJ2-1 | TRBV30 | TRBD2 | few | TGTGCCTGGAGAGAACCGGGCGTTAGCGGGAGTCGCTCCTACAATGAGCAGTTCTTC | CAWREPGVSGSRSYNEQFF
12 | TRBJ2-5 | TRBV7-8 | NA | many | TGTGCCAGCAGCTTTGGGTTTGAGACCCAGTACTTC | CASSFGFETQYF
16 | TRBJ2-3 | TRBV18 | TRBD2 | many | TGTGCCAGCTCACCGACTAGCGTTCCTAGCACAGATACGCAGTATTTT | CASSPTSVPSTDTQYF
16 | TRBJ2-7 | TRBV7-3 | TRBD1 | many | TGTGCCAGCACTGGGGTAATCTTCGGACAGGGGTACGAGCAGTACTTC | CASTGVIFGQGYEQYF
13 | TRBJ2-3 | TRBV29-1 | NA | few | TGCAGCTTGGCGGCAGGGATGACAGATACGCAGTATTTT | CSLAAGMTDTQYF
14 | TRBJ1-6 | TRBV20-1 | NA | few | TGCAGTGCTAGGCGGGAGGGGCTGCGATCACCCCTCCACTTT | CSARREGLRSPLHF
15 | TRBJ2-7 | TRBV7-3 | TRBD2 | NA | TGTGCCAGCAGTCTTGAGGGACTAGAAAGTAACGAGCAGTACTTC | CASSLEGLESNEQYF
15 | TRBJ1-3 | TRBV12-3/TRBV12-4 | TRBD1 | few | TGTGCCAGCAGTTCAGGGACAGGACCTGGAAACACCATATATTTT | CASSSGTGPGNTIYF
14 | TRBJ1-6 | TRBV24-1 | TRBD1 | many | TGTGCCACCAGTGGCGGGACAGCGGGTTCACCCCTCCACTTT | CATSGGTAGSPLHF
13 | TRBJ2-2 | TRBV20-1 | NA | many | TGCAGTGCTTATGCTGGGAACACCGGGGAGCTGTTTTTT | CSAYAGNTGELFF
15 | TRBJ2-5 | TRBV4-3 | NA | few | TGCGCCAGCAGCCAAGAAGACAGTTGGGCGGAGACCCAGTACTTC | CASSQEDSWAETQYF
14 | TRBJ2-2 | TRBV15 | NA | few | TGTGCCACCAGCAGGGAGAGTTTTAGGGGGGAGCTGTTTTTT | CATSRESFRGELFF
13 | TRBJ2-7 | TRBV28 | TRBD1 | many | TGTGCCAGCAGTCCAGGGGGAGACGACGAGCAGTACTTC | CASSPGGDDEQYF
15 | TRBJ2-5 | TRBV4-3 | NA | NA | TGCGCCAGCAGCCAAGACACGGCTTTCAGGGAGACCCAGTACTTC | CASSQDTAFRETQYF
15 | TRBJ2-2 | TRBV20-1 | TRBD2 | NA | TGCAGTGCTAGTTCTAGCGGGGAGAACACCGGGGAGCTGTTTTTT | CSASSSGENTGELFF
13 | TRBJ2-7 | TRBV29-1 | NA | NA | TGCAGCGTTGTTCAGCTGACCACCTACGAGCAGTACTTC | CSVVQLTTYEQYF
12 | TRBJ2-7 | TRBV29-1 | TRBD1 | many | TGCAGTGGACGGGACAGGGGTGACGAGCAGTACTTC | CSGRDRGDEQYF
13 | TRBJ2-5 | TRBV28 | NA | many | TGTGCCAGCAGTTTCCCCGGTATAGAGACCCAGTACTTC | CASSFPGIETQYF
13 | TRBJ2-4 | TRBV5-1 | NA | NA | TGCGCCAGCAGCTCAGACAGCAAAAACATTCAGTACTTC | CASSSDSKNIQYF
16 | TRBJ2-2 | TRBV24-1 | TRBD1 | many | TGTGCCACCAGTGGGGGACAGAGAGCGAACACCGGGGAGCTGTTTTTT | CATSGGQRANTGELFF
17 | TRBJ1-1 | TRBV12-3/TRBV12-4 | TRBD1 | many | TGTGCCAGCACCCCCCCGGTGACAGGGTGGGAGAATACTGAAGCTTTCTTT | CASTPPVTGWENTEAFF
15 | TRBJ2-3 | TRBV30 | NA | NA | TGTGCCTGGAGTGTAATCGGGGCACCCCAAGATACGCAGTATTTT | CAWSVIGAPQDTQYF
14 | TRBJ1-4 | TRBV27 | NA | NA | TGTGCCAGCAGTTTAGGGCGGTTTAATGAAAAACTGTTTTTT | CASSLGRFNEKLFF
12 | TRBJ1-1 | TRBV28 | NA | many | TGTGCCAGCAGTTTACTGGGGACTGAAGCTTTCTTT | CASSLLGTEAFF
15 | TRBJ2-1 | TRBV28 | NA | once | TGTGCCACCAGTTTATCGACGGGATCTTACAATGAGCAGTTCTTC | CATSLSTGSYNEQFF
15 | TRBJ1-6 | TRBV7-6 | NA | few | TGTGCCAGCAGCCCTCGGACTCAGGCGGATTCACCCCTCCACTTT | CASSPRTQADSPLHF
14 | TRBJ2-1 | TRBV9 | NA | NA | TGTGCCAGCAGCGTAGCCGGAGGGGACAATGAGCAGTTCTTC | CASSVAGGDNEQFF
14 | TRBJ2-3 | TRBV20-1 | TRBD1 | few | TGCAGTGCCGAACAGGGGATTTGGACAGATACGCAGTATTTT | CSAEQGIWTDTQYF
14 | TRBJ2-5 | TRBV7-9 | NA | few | TGTGCCAGCAGCTTACCGTTCATAGCCAAGACCCAGTACTTC | CASSLPFIAKTQYF
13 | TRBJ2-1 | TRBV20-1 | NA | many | TGCAGTGCTCTTCGACTAGTTTCTGATGAGCAGTTCTTC | CSALRLVSDEQFF
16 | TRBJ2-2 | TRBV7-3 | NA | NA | TGTGCCAGCAGCTTAACGGGGACCCAAAACACCGGGGAGCTGTTTTTT | CASSLTGTQNTGELFF
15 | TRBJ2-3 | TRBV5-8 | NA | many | TGTGCCAGCAGCCACCGGGGCTATTACACAGATACGCAGTATTTT | CASSHRGYYTDTQYF
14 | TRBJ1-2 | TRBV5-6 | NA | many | TGTGCCAGCAGACAACGGGACGCTGCTAGCGGCTACACCTTC | CASRQRDAASGYTF
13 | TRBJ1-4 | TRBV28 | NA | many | TGTGCCAGCAGACGACAATCGGGTGAAAAACTGTTTTTT | CASRRQSGEKLFF
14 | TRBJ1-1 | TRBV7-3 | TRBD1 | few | TGTGCCAGCAGCTGGCAGGGGGGGAACACTGAAGCTTTCTTT | CASSWQGGNTEAFF
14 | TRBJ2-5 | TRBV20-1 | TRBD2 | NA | TGCAGTGCTAGATCCCCTAGCGGGATGGAGACCCAGTACTTC | CSARSPSGMETQYF
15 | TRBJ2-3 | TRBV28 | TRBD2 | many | TGTGCCAGCGGGGATTCGGGACTAGCGGGAGGGATGCAGTATTTT | CASGDSGLAGGMQYF
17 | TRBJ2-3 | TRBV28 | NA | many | TGTGCCAGCAGTCGTCGGGAGCGGCCCATGAGCACAGATACGCAGTATTTT | CASSRRERPMSTDTQYF
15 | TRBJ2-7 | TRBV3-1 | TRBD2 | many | TGTGCCAGCAGCCAACAAGCGGGAGGGCCAGAAGAGCAGTACTTC | CASSQQAGGPEEQYF
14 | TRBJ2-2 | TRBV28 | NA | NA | TGTGCCAGCAGTTGGGGGGCGGTAGCCGGGGAGCTGTTTTTT | CASSWGAVAGELFF
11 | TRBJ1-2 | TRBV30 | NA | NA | TGTGCCTGGAGTGGAGGGGCTGGCTACACCTTC | CAWSGGAGYTF
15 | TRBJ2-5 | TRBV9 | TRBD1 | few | TGTGCCAGCAGCGCCGGACAGGGGGCTTCGGAGACCCAGTACTTC | CASSAGQGASETQYF
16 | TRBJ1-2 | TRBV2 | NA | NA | TGTGCCAGCAGTGAAATCCCGGGGGGGGACTCCTATGGCTACACCTTC | CASSEIPGGDSYGYTF
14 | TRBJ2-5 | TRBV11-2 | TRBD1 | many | TGTGCCAGCAGCTCCTCAGGGGGCCAAGAGACCCAGTACTTC | CASSSSGGQETQYF